This T cell receptor beta chain was documented in a study of T-cell memory formation after mild COVID-19. About the research overall: Across donors, TCR clusters were largely donor specific. Overall study results and limits: From day 15 to 85, contracting clones were balanced between CD4 and CD8, whereas later expanders leaned toward CD4+. Within pre-infection memory, some responding clones were found, suggesting cross-reactive memory joined.

The 5'RACE method, run with constant-segment primers, produced TCR alpha and TCR beta cDNA libraries (carrying sample barcodes and UMIs). TCRdb reanalysed the 5' RACE reads using MiXCR and keeps one entry per CDR3 protein. The repertoire consists of hundreds of thousands of distinct CDR3 sequences, with about a quarter occurring once and the leading ten covering less than 15%. For this clonotype: Its antigen is as yet unknown.

Germline assignment: CDR1 LGHDT and CDR2 YNNKEL (reference sequence). The CDR3 covers 13 residues. V dropped 2 bases and J dropped 5 bases, with 9 bases sitting between them. The source of this sequence is an adult woman who had mild COVID-19 (a few samples of this study predate the infection). Cell type and time point are not known. The specimen sequenced was PBMCs or a T cell subset sorted from them (not recorded which). J is TRBJ1-1 and V is TRBV3-1, with a tentative D call TRBD1 (5 bases). CDR3 sequence: CASSQNRQTEAFF. DNA for the CDR3: TGTGCCAGCAGCCAAAATCGACAGACTGAAGCTTTCTTT.